A single T cell receptor beta chain is shown here with its context. As yet, its antigen is unknown. TCRB immunosequencing input was 400 to 650 nanograms of biopsy DNA per sample. Only in-frame clones appear in the TCRdb table, and some are missing; sequencing was by immunoSEQ multiplex PCR. In the table there are some 27,000 clones, about 80% of which are singletons. This record belongs to a study of T cell repertoires in ileal Crohn's disease. Study context: Operated complications were stricturing disease (roughly 61%) and penetrating disease (about 40%). Whole-study results and caveats: Sorted CD8 T cells held more high-frequency clones than CD4. Active smokers at surgery had more clonal expansions than non-smokers.

The receptor was isolated from an adult with Crohn's disease. Sequenced material: ileal tissue.

The CDR3 protein is CAWGRGGNQPQHF. The CDR3 DNA reads TGTGCCTGGGGTCGGGGTGGCAATCAGCCCCAGCATTTT. V gene TRBV30 combines with J gene TRBJ1-5; D unclear. CDR3 size: 13 residues. Germline loops: CDR1 GTSNPN, CDR2 SVGIG (reference sequence). The V end lost 5 bases, the J end lost 2 bases, and 10 bases lay between the germline ends.